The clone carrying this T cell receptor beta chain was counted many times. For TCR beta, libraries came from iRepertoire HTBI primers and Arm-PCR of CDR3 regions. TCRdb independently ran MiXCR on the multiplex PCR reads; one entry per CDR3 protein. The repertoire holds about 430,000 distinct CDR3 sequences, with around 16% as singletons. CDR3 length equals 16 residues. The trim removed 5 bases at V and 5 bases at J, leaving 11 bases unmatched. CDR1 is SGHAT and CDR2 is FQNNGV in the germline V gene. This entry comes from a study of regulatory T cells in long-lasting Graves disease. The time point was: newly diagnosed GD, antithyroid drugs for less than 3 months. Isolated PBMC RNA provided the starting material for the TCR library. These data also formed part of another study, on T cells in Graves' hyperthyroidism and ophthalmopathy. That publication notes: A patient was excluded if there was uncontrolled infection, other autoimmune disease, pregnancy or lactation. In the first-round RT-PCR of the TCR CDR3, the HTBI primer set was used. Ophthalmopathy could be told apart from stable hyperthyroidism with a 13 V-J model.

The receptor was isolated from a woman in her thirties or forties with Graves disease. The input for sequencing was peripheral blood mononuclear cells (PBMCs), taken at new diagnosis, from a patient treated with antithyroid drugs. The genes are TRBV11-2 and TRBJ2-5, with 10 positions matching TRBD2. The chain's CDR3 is CASSPGASGSRETQYF. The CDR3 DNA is TGTGCCAGCAGCCCCGGGGCTAGCGGGAGTAGGGAGACCCAGTACTTC.